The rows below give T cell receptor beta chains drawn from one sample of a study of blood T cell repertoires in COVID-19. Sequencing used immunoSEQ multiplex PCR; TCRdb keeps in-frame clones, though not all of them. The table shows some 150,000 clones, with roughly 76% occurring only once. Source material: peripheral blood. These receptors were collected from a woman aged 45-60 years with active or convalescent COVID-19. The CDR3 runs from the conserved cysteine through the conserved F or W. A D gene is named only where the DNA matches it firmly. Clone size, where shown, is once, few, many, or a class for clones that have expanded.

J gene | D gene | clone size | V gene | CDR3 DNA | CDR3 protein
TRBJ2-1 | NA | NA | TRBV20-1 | TGCAGTGCTAGTAGGGGGGGAACTTTTGGGGATGAGCAGTTCTTC | CSASRGGTFGDEQFF
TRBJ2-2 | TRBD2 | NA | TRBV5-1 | TGCGCCAGCAGCTCAAGCGGGAGGGTCACCGGGGAGCTGTTTTTT | CASSSSGRVTGELFF
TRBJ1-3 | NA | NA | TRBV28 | TGTGCCAGCAGTTTCCCCTCTACAGGGCTAGGAAACACCATATATTTT | CASSFPSTGLGNTIYF
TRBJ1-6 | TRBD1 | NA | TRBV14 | TGTGCCAGCAGCCCCGGGACAGGGCCACCCCTCCACTTT | CASSPGTGPPLHF
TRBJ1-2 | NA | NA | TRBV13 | TGTGCCAGCAGTTCTACCCCCTTCGGGACACCTTCTAACTATGGCTACACCTTC | CASSSTPFGTPSNYGYTF
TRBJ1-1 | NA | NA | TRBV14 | TGTGCCAGCAGCCAAGGGGGCCGGGCTGAAGCTTTCTTT | CASSQGGRAEAFF
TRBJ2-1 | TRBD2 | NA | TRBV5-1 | TGCGCCAGCAGCTTGGGGGACACCGGGAGGGATGAGCAGTTCTTC | CASSLGDTGRDEQFF
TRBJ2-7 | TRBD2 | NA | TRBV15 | TGTGCCACCAGCAGAGAACCTTTAATTGGGACTAAATCCTACGAGCAGTACTTC | CATSREPLIGTKSYEQYF
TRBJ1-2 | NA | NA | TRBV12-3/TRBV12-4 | TGTGCCAGCAGCAATGGGACATCCAAGGGCTACACCTTC | CASSNGTSKGYTF
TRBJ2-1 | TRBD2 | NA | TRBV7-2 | TGTGCCAGCAGCTTAAAAACGACTAGCGGGTCCTCCTACAATGAGCAGTTCTTC | CASSLKTTSGSSYNEQFF
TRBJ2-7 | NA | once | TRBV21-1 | TGTGCCAGCAGCCCCCGGACAACGCACGAGCAGTACTTC | CASSPRTTHEQYF
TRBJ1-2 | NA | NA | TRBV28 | TGTGCCAGCAGTTCTTACAGGAGAAACTATGGCTACACCTTC | CASSSYRRNYGYTF
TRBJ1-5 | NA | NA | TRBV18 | TGTGCCAGCTCAGGCGACAGGAGTGGGCCCCAGCATTTT | CASSGDRSGPQHF
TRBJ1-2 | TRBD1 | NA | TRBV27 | TGTGCCAGCAGCTTTAACAGGGGGCATGGCTACACCTTC | CASSFNRGHGYTF
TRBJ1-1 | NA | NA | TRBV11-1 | TGTGCCAGCAGCTTAGTGGGTCAGGGAAACACTGAAGCTTTCTTT | CASSLVGQGNTEAFF
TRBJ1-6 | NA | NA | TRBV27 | TGTGCCAACAGGCGCGAGGCTACCCGATTGAGCTCCTATAATTCACCCCTCCACTTT | CANRREATRLSSYNSPLHF
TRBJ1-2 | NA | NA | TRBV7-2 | TGTGCCAGCAGCTTAAGTCCAGGGCCCTATGGCTACACCTTC | CASSLSPGPYGYTF
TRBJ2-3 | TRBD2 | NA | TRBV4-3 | TGCGCCAGCAGCCCGGCGGCAATGACGGGAGGGGCAGATACGCAGTATTTT | CASSPAAMTGGADTQYF
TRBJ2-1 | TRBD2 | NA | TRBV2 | TGTGCCAGCCTCGGGAGGGCGACGTTCGATGAGCAGTTCTTC | CASLGRATFDEQFF
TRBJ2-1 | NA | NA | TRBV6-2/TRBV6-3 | TGTGCCAGCAGTTACACGAACAACGGGAATGAGCAGTTCTTC | CASSYTNNGNEQFF
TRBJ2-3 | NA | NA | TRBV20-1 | TGCAGTGCTAGTTTCGGGAGCACAGATACGCAGTATTTT | CSASFGSTDTQYF
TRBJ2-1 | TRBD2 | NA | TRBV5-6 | TGTGCCAGCGGACTAGCGGGGGTCTACAATGAGCAGTTCTTC | CASGLAGVYNEQFF
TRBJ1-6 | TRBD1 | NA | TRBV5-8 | TGTGCCAGCAGCCTCGATGGGACAGGGGGGAATTCACCCCTCCACTTT | CASSLDGTGGNSPLHF
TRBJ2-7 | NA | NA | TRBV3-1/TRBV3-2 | TGTGCCAGCAGCCTGCGAGGAGGGTACGAGCAGTACTTC | CASSLRGGYEQYF
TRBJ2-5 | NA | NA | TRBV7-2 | TGTGCCAGCAGCTTAGGGGGGGTAGAGACCCAGTACTTC | CASSLGGVETQYF
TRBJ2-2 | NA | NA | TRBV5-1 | TGCGCCAGCAGCCCCAGCAGGCCTAACACCGGGGAGCTGTTTTTT | CASSPSRPNTGELFF
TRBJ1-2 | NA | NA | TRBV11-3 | TGTGCCAGCAGTCCAGGGGTCGGACACCCTTCCTCTAACTATGGCTACACCTTC | CASSPGVGHPSSNYGYTF
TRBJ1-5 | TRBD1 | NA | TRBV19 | TGTGCCAGTAGTATCCGGACAGGAAATCAGCCCCAGCATTTT | CASSIRTGNQPQHF
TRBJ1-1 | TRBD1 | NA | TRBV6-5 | TGTGCCAGCAGTTCCTGGACAGGTAACATGAACACTGAAGCTTTCTTT | CASSSWTGNMNTEAFF
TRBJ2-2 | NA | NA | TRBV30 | TGTGCCTGGAGTGTTGGACTTGGAACCGGGGAGCTGTTTTTT | CAWSVGLGTGELFF
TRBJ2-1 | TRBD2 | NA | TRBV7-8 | TGTGCCAGCAGCTTAGCAGCGGGAGTGTTGGAGCAGTTCTTC | CASSLAAGVLEQFF
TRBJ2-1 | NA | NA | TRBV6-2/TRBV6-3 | TGTGCCAGCAGTAAACGTGGCACTGAGCAGTTCTTC | CASSKRGTEQFF
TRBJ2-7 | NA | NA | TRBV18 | TGTGCCAGCTCACCATGGGGGGAGAGGGGCTCCTACGAGCAGTACTTC | CASSPWGERGSYEQYF
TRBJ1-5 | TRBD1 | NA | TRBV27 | TGTGCCAGCAGCCCCCAGGGGGCTCGGCAGCCCCAGCATTTT | CASSPQGARQPQHF
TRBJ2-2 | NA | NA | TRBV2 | TGTGCCAGCCTAGTCTTGGCGAACACCGGGGAGCTGTTTTTT | CASLVLANTGELFF
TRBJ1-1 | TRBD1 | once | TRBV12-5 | TGTGCTAGTGGTTTTGTAGCTACGGTACAGGGGAAAGAAGTGGGTTACGACACTGAAGCTTTCTTT | CASGFVATVQGKEVGYDTEAFF
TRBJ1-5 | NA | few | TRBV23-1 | TGCGCCAGCAGTCAAGGGGAGAGGGAGGATGCCCAGCCCCAGCATTTT | CASSQGEREDAQPQHF
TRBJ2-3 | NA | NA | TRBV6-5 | TGTGCCAGCAGACAGGGTTTAGCAGATACGCAGTATTTT | CASRQGLADTQYF
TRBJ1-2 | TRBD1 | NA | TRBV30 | TGTGCCTGGAGTCCCCCGGGACAGGGAAGTTGGGGCTACACCTTC | CAWSPPGQGSWGYTF
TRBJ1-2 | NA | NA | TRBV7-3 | TGTGCCAGCAGCTTACTTGACAGATCTAACTATGGCTACACCTTC | CASSLLDRSNYGYTF
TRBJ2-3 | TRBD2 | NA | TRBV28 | TGTGCCAGCAGTTACCCGGGGGGGGTTAGCACAGATACGCAGTATTTT | CASSYPGGVSTDTQYF
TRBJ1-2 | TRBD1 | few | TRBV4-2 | TGTGCCAGCAGCCAGAACACAGGGGGAAACTATGGCTACACCTTC | CASSQNTGGNYGYTF
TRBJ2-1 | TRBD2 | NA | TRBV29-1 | TGCAGCGTCACGGGACTAGCGGAAGCCTCCTACAATGAGCAGTTCTTC | CSVTGLAEASYNEQFF
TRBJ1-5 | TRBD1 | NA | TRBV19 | TGTGCCAGTAGTATAGCCGGACAGGAGAATCAGCCCCAGCATTTT | CASSIAGQENQPQHF
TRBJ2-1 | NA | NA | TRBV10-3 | TGTGCCATCAGTGAGTCGACCAGCGGTCGCTCCTACAATGAGCAGTTCTTC | CAISESTSGRSYNEQFF
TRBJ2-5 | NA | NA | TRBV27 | TGTGCCAGCAGTTCTCCAGGGGCGGGAGAGACCCAGTACTTC | CASSSPGAGETQYF
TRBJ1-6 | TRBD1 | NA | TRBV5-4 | TGTGCCAGCAGCTTAGACAGGGGTACCAATTCACCCCTCCACTTT | CASSLDRGTNSPLHF
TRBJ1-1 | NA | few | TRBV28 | TGTGCCAGCCCATTCGCTCGGGGCACTGAAGCTTTCTTT | CASPFARGTEAFF
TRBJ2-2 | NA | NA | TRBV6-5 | TGTGCCAGCAGTTACTCCGGCGGGTCGAACACCGGGGAGCTGTTTTTT | CASSYSGGSNTGELFF
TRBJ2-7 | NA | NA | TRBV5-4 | TGTGCCAGCAGCTTGGAGGGAGGGGGTCCCTACGCCTTGGAGCAGTACTTC | CASSLEGGGPYALEQYF
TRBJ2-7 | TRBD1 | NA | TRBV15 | TGTGCCACCGGACTCGACAGGGGAGGCCGGGAGCAGTACTTC | CATGLDRGGREQYF